This T cell receptor (beta chain) appears in the sequencing data of a study of OX40 agonist ivuxolimab in advanced cancers. Overall study: Those enrolled were less than 85% male, with a mean age of around 60 years and ages from roughly 20 to 85.

TCRdb's copy holds only in-frame clones and misses some; the assay was immunoSEQ multiplex PCR. The sample includes more than 60,000 clones, about 88% of them seen just once. Researchers took blood at baseline, on cycle 4 day 1, and on cycle 7 day 1. As concerns this clone: The same CDR3 also results from other DNA sequences found in this sample.

Germline CDR1 and CDR2: MNHNY and SVGAGI (reference sequence). Trimming pared 5 bases from V and 0 bases from J, leaving 10 bases between. This CDR3 is built from 14 residues. The clonotype originates from an adult with an advanced solid tumor such as melanoma, head and neck, liver or kidney cancer. The chain combines TRBV6-6 with TRBJ1-1, with a possible D match to TRBD1 (6 bases). The sample in question was CD4+ or CD8+ T cells sorted from blood, obtained in a trial of the OX40 agonist ivuxolimab. This CDR3 is CASSKTGLNTEAFF. As DNA, the CDR3 is TGTGCCAGCAGTAAAACAGGGCTGAACACTGAAGCTTTCTTT.